A selection of T cell receptor beta chains follows, all from one sample in a study of CD8+CD57+ T cells in acquired aplastic anemia. TCRdb recomputed calls from the reads with MiXCR, one row per CDR3 protein. Of some 140,000 distinct CDR3 sequences listed, about 48% were seen once; the top ten hold approximately 12%. The sequenced sample was sorted CD4+, CD8+, or CD8+CD57+ T cells (not recorded which) from PBMCs. The receptor source for this set is a human donor with aplastic anemia. CDR3s leave out the opening cysteine and the closing phenylalanine or tryptophan.

V gene	J gene	CDR3 protein
TRBV9	TRBJ2-5	ASSASGLQASETQY
TRBV11-2	TRBJ2-2	ATSPDTGTVTGELF
TRBV9	TRBJ1-6	ASSAVGGWYSPLH
TRBV29-1	TRBJ2-7	SVVTGTAYEQY
TRBV19	TRBJ2-2	ASTTFTGELF
TRBV5-6	TRBJ2-3	ASSRGRVGTDTQY
TRBV6-5	TRBJ1-2	ASSYMFQGDRGYT
TRBV3-1	TRBJ2-1	ASSQVGESYNEQF
TRBV2	TRBJ1-2	ASSAGTKGYGYT
TRBV5-1	TRBJ2-1	ASSQRGARQNEQF
TRBV11-1	TRBJ1-5	ASSLNADGVAGQPQH
TRBV5-1	TRBJ1-6	ASSPGDKEKVVSYNSPLY
TRBV20-1	TRBJ1-1	SASRTGEAF
TRBV7-9	TRBJ1-3	ASSLAPGDNTIY
TRBV7-9	TRBJ2-5	ASSPPRTSGGRRTQETQY
TRBV6-5	TRBJ2-3	ASSYSEGTDTQY
TRBV19	TRBJ1-2	ASGGAGQWKASGYGYT
TRBV6-1	TRBJ2-3	ASSEAVWTSGGLDTQY
TRBV11-2	TRBJ1-6	ASSSVSVGAGSPLH
TRBV6-4	TRBJ2-1	ASRTSGGNEQF
TRBV20-1	TRBJ2-2	SAPGTGELF
TRBV20-1	TRBJ2-3	SASITSGGPDTQY
TRBV5-1	TRBJ1-5	ASSLTGGNQPQH
TRBV15	TRBJ2-2	ATSKAGFGSPGELF
TRBV5-6	TRBJ2-5	ASSLYYDSQETQY
TRBV7-7	TRBJ2-2	ASSRDSTGELF
TRBV7-2	TRBJ1-1	ASSLGTGFDTEAF
TRBV7-9	TRBJ1-6	ASSQIGVSNSPLH
TRBV2	TRBJ1-2	ASSGPGDNSYGYT
TRBV20-1	TRBJ1-4	SARETGPREKLF
TRBV6-1	TRBJ1-1	ASRTSYRGRTEAF
TRBV29-1	TRBJ2-1	SVEGQTYNEQF
TRBV19	TRBJ1-2	ASSIPTGVGYT
TRBV4-3	TRBJ1-1	ASSQDGLGGENTEAF
TRBV7-3	TRBJ1-1	ASSQTVGTEAF
TRBV19	TRBJ2-2	ASSIGRRQTGELF
TRBV27	TRBJ1-1	ASSLSNRGTEAF
TRBV7-9	TRBJ2-7	ASSSLGYEQY
TRBV7-6	TRBJ2-7	ASSLTGAEQY
TRBV9	TRBJ2-2	ASGYKFTGELF
TRBV6-1	TRBJ1-1	ASREQGAGTEAF
TRBV19	TRBJ2-7	ASSIDPTSGATYEQY
TRBV4-2	TRBJ2-3	ASSRPTSVSTDTQY
TRBV20-1	TRBJ1-2	SAREAATDYGYT
TRBV12-3/TRBV12-4	TRBJ1-2	ASSRLQGFYGYT
TRBV24-1	TRBJ1-5	ATSGGWGQPQH
TRBV12-3/TRBV12-4	TRBJ2-5	ASSLAEEETQY
TRBV7-8	TRBJ2-7	ASSLGDRRTYEQY
TRBV24-1	TRBJ2-3	ATGQGSTDTQY
TRBV19	TRBJ1-6	ASSIRASNGYNSPLH
TRBV20-1	TRBJ2-1	SARDYASGSALYNEQF
TRBV20-1	TRBJ1-1	SARDGGDTEAF
TRBV5-1	TRBJ2-5	ASSFGGKETQY